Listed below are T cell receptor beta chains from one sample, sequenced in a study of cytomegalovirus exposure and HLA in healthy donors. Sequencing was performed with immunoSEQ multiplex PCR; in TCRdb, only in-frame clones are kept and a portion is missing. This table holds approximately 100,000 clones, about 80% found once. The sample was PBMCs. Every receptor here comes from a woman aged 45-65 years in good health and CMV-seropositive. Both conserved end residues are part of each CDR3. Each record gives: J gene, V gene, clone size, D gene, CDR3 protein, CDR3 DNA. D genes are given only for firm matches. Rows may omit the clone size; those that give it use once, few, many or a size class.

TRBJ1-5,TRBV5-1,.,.,CASSLGGTSNQPQHF,TGCGCCAGCAGCTTGGGCGGCACTAGCAATCAGCCCCAGCATTTT
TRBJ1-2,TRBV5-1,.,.,CASSPIPGTPTTFF,TGCGCCAGCAGCCCGATCCCCGGGACACCAACTACCTTCTTC
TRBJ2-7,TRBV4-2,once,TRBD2,CASSMGLANYEQYF,TGTGCCAGCAGCATGGGACTAGCCAACTACGAGCAGTACTTC
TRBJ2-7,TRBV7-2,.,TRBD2,CASRTGLAGDEQYF,TGTGCCAGCAGAACGGGACTAGCGGGGGACGAGCAGTACTTC
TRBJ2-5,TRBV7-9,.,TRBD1,CASSSQGEETQYF,TGTGCCAGCAGCTCCCAGGGGGAGGAGACCCAGTACTTC
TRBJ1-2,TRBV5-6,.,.,CASSPGGLIYGYTF,TGTGCCAGCAGCCCCGGTGGGCTGATCTATGGCTACACCTTC
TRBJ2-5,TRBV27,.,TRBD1,CASSQLDRVETQYF,TGTGCCAGCAGTCAACTGGACAGGGTCGAGACCCAGTACTTC
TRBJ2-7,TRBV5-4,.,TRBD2,CASSSLAGEQYF,TGTGCCAGCAGCTCACTAGCGGGCGAGCAGTACTTC
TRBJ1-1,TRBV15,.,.,CATSSPGTREEAFF,TGTGCCACCAGCAGTCCCGGGACAAGAGAAGAAGCTTTCTTT
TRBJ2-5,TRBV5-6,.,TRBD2,CASRQASGQETQYF,TGTGCCAGCCGCCAGGCTAGCGGACAAGAGACCCAGTACTTC
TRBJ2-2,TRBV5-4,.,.,CASSSPGGGQDTGELFF,TGTGCCAGCAGCTCCCCTGGGGGGGGGCAGGACACCGGGGAGCTGTTTTTT
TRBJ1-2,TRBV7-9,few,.,CASSPDYGYTF,TGTGCCAGCAGCCCAGACTATGGCTACACCTTC
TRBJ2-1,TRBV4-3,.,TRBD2,CASSQATSTYNEQFF,TGCGCCAGCAGCCAAGCGACTAGCACCTACAATGAGCAGTTCTTC
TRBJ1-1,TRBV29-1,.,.,CSAQKSQNTEAFF,TGCAGCGCTCAGAAGTCCCAGAACACTGAAGCTTTCTTT
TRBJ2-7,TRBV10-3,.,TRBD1,CAISVDRGRTEQYF,TGTGCCATCAGTGTTGACAGGGGGCGGACGGAGCAGTACTTC
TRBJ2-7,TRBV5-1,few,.,CASSLYDSYEQYF,TGCGCCAGCAGCTTGTATGATAGCTACGAGCAGTACTTC
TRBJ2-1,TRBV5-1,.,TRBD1,CASSPGQGARNEQFF,TGCGCCAGCAGCCCCGGACAGGGGGCGCGGAATGAGCAGTTCTTC
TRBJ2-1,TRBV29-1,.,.,CSVRRGTHNEQFF,TGCAGCGTTCGAAGGGGCACACACAATGAGCAGTTCTTC
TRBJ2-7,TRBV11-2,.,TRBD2,CASSPSGTVTYEQYF,TGTGCCAGCAGCCCAAGCGGGACGGTTACCTACGAGCAGTACTTC
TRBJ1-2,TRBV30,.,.,CAWRGPHRGYTF,TGTGCCTGGAGGGGGCCGCACCGTGGCTACACCTTC
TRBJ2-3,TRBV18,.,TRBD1,CASSPGTGGTDTQYF,TGTGCCAGCTCACCAGGGACAGGGGGCACAGATACGCAGTATTTT
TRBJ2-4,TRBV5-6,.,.,CASTPGLGKNIQYF,TGTGCCAGCACCCCGGGTTTAGGCAAAAACATTCAGTACTTC
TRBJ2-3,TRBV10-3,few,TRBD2,CAISGPSGGTDTQYF,TGTGCCATCAGTGGACCCAGCGGGGGCACAGATACGCAGTATTTT
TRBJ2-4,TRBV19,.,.,CASTPAGSKIKVQYF,TGTGCCAGTACCCCCGCCGGGTCTAAGATAAAGGTTCAGTACTTC
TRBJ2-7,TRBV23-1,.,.,CASSRREGRGLSYEQYF,TGCGCCAGCAGCCGTAGGGAGGGCAGGGGGCTTTCTTACGAGCAGTACTTC
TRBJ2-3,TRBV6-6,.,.,CASSYSRDTQYF,TGTGCCAGCAGTTACTCGAGGGATACGCAGTATTTT
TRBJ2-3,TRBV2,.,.,CASRTDPGTDTQYF,TGTGCCAGCAGGACTGACCCTGGGACAGATACGCAGTATTTT
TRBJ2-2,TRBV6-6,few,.,CASSYYQGPGELFF,TGTGCCAGCAGTTACTACCAGGGCCCCGGGGAGCTGTTTTTT
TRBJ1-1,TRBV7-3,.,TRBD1,CASSPPQGAEAFF,TGTGCCAGCAGCCCCCCACAGGGGGCTGAAGCTTTCTTT
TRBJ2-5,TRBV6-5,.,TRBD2,CATRRGVQETQYF,TGTGCCACCCGGCGGGGGGTACAAGAGACCCAGTACTTC
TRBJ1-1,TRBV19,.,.,CASSREGLNTEAFF,TGTGCCAGTAGTAGGGAGGGATTGAACACTGAAGCTTTCTTT
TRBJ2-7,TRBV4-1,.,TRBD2,CASSQVALGLADYEQYF,TGCGCCAGCAGCCAAGTCGCGTTGGGTCTAGCGGACTACGAGCAGTACTTC
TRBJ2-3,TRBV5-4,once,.,CASSAYSYSSTDTQYF,TGTGCCAGCAGCGCTTATAGCTACTCTAGCACAGATACGCAGTATTTT
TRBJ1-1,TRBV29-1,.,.,CSAEAYPQSSEAFF,TGCAGCGCCGAGGCGTACCCCCAAAGTTCTGAAGCTTTCTTT
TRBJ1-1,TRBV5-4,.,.,CASRDKNTEAFF,TGTGCCAGCAGGGACAAGAACACTGAAGCTTTCTTT
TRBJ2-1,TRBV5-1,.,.,CASSLGGIDRNEQFF,TGCGCCAGCAGCTTGGGGGGCATTGACAGAAATGAGCAGTTCTTC
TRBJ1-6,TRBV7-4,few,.,CASSFTRQGRDLSPLHF,TGTGCCAGCAGCTTTACCCGTCAGGGGAGAGACCTTTCACCCCTCCACTTT
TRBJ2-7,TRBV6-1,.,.,CASSRLTVSEQYF,TGTGCCAGCAGTCGACTGACAGTTTCCGAGCAGTACTTC
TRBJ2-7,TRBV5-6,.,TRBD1,CASSFLGTGLYEQYF,TGTGCCAGCAGCTTTCTTGGGACAGGGCTATACGAGCAGTACTTC
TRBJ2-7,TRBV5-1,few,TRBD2,CASSLVGGSLGEQYF,TGCGCCAGCAGCTTGGTGGGCGGGAGTTTGGGCGAGCAGTACTTC
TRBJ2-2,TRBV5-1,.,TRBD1,CASSLPTGDSGELFF,TGCGCCAGCAGCTTACCGACAGGGGACTCCGGGGAGCTGTTTTTT
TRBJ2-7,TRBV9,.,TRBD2,CASSVGTSGNYYEQYF,TGTGCCAGCAGCGTAGGGACTAGCGGAAACTACTACGAGCAGTACTTC
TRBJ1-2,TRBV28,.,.,CASSFTRVGYGYTF,TGTGCCAGCAGTTTCACCCGGGTCGGCTATGGCTACACCTTC
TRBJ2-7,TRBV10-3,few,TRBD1,CAISQGQDEQYF,TGTGCCATCAGCCAAGGACAGGACGAGCAGTACTTC
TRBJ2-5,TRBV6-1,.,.,CASSEQKTQYF,TGTGCCAGCAGTGAGCAGAAGACCCAGTACTTC
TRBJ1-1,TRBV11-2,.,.,CASSLGGITEAFF,TGTGCCAGCAGCTTAGGAGGGATCACTGAAGCTTTCTTT
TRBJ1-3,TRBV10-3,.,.,CAISGVGQAGNTIYF,TGTGCCATCAGTGGGGTCGGCCAGGCTGGAAACACCATATATTTT